The 20 T cell receptor beta chains below come from one sample, sequenced in a study of blood T cell repertoires in COVID-19. The protocol was immunoSEQ multiplex PCR, while the TCRdb copy is restricted to in-frame clones and leaves out a portion. This table has around 220,000 clones, 80% to 90% appearing once. Specimen: PBMCs or T cells enriched from blood (not recorded which). The receptors were sampled from a woman aged 45 to 65 with acute COVID-19.

This rearrangement joins TRBV10-1 to TRBJ1-2; a possible D gene is TRBD1 (6 bases). V shed 5 bases and J shed 3 bases, with 10 bases lying between them. This CDR3 is 13 amino acids long. Germline values: CDR1 WNHNN, CDR2 SYGVQD (reference sequence). CDR3 in DNA: TGCGCCAGCAGTCGGACAGAGCACTATGGCTACACCTTC. Residues: CASSRTEHYGYTF.

V usage is TRBV30 and J usage is TRBJ2-4; 7 bases are a match to TRBD2. In germline, CDR1 is GTSNPN, CDR2 SVGIG (reference sequence). CDR3 length: 15 residues. V shed 5 bases and J 2 bases; nucleotides not matched to a gene: 9. The CDR3 is CAWGRRGETKNIQYF. CDR3 nucleotide sequence: TGTGCCTGGGGACGTCGGGGGGAGACCAAAAACATTCAGTACTTC.

This clone occurred a few times. The chain employs TRBV7-9 and TRBJ2-1; 7 bases fit TRBD1. The CDR3 contains 14 residues. CDR1 and CDR2 from the germline V gene are SEHNR and FQNEAQ (reference sequence). J gave up 8 bases and V 5 bases, and 9 bases lay outside the gene matches. CDR3 region: CASSPPTGSYEQFF. The CDR3 nucleotides are TGTGCCAGCAGCCCTCCGACAGGGTCATATGAGCAGTTCTTC. Full variable domain (remainder filled in from reference TRBV7-9 and TRBJ2-1): DTGVSQNPRHKITKRGQNVTFRCDPISEHNRLYWYRQTLGQGPEFLTYFQNEAQLEKSRLLSDRFSAERPKGSFSTLEIQRTEQGDSAMYLCASSPPTGSYEQFFGPGTRLTVL.

The chain couples TRBV5-1 to TRBJ2-1; 7 bases are a match to TRBD2. V dropped 4 bases and J dropped 7; count of bases not matched to a gene: 14. CDR1 is SGHRS and CDR2 is YFSETQ in the germline V gene. The CDR3 has 16 amino acids. CDR3 region: CASSAIAGATTNEQFF. The CDR3 nucleotides are TGCGCCAGCAGCGCCATAGCGGGCGCTACTACGAATGAGCAGTTCTTC.

The genes are TRBV7-6 and TRBJ2-3; 11 bases fit TRBD2. V was pared by 1 base and J by 5 bases, with 2 bases of the junction left unmatched. Per the germline V gene, CDR1 is SGHVS and CDR2 is FNYEAQ. The CDR3 consists of 15 residues. The CDR3 coding sequence is TGTGCCAGCAGCTTAGGTAGCGGGAGGGGAGATACGCAGTATTTT. It is translated as CASSLGSGRGDTQYF.

V is TRBV5-1 and J is TRBJ1-2; no clear D gene. The CDR3 extends over 12 amino acids. The germline V gene has CDR1 SGHRS and CDR2 YFSETQ. Trimming left V 5 bases short and J 8 bases short, with 13 bases between. The chain's CDR3 is CASSPGRRGYTF. In nucleotides, the CDR3 is TGCGCCAGCAGTCCCGGGAGGAGGGGCTACACCTTC.

This clone was seen only once. The V gene is TRBV6-5, the J gene TRBJ2-7; TRBD1 matches 8 bases. Germline V lookup: CDR1 MNHEY, CDR2 SVGAGI. The CDR3 length is 16 residues. V gave up 0 bases and J gave up 3 bases; unmatched junction bases: 7. The CDR3 sequence: CASSYSVPTGDYEQYF. The CDR3 DNA reads TGTGCCAGCAGTTACTCAGTCCCGACAGGGGACTACGAGCAGTACTTC.

The rearrangement uses TRBV28 and TRBJ1-2; D uncertain. The CDR3 spans 15 residues. Trimming took off 5 bases at V and 0 bases at J, with 13 bases between the two ends. Germline-derived CDR1 and CDR2 are MDHEN and SYDVKM. DNA for the CDR3: TGTGCCAGCAGTCCCACGACAATTTCTAACTATGGCTACACCTTC. Translation gives CASSPTTISNYGYTF.

This chain links TRBV6-2 or TRBV6-3 with TRBJ1-4; D is unclear. Trimming took 0 bases from V and 7 from J, leaving 3 bases between them. Germline V lookup: CDR1 MNHEY, CDR2 SVGEGT. The CDR3 contains 12 residues. CDR3 region: CASSYSGEKLFF. Written as DNA, the CDR3 is TGTGCCAGCAGTTACTCCGGTGAAAAACTGTTTTTT.

The chain carries TRBV2 and TRBJ1-1; D is unresolved. Trimming removed 6 bases from V and 0 bases from J, with 8 bases in between. The V gene's germline CDR1 is SNHLY and CDR2 FYNNEI. This CDR3 region has 13 residues. CDR3 loop: CASSGGMNTEAFF. The DNA for the CDR3 is TGTGCCAGCAGCGGCGGAATGAACACTGAAGCTTTCTTT.

This chain uses TRBV10-3 with TRBJ2-1, with 11 nucleotides matching TRBD2. The CDR3 is 15 amino acids. Trimming at V came to 6 bases and at J to 6 bases, leaving 7 bases not matched to a gene. Germline loops: CDR1 ENHRY, CDR2 SYGVKD. The CDR3 loop is CAIRPGTSGANEQFF. The CDR3 bases are TGTGCCATCAGGCCCGGGACTAGCGGCGCCAATGAGCAGTTCTTC.

This chain uses TRBV16 with TRBJ1-1; D not certain. V was pared by 5 bases and J by 5 bases, with 9 bases between. CDR3 size: 12 residues. Germline values: CDR1 KGHSY, CDR2 FQNENV. The CDR3 nucleotides read TGTGCCAGCAGCACGCTCAGGACTGAAGCTTTCTTT. As protein: CASSTLRTEAFF.

This chain connects TRBV7-2 to TRBJ1-6; D ambiguous. Deletions cut 0 bases from V and 9 bases from J, with 9 bases between. The CDR3 spans 14 residues. Germline CDR1 reads SGHTA; CDR2 reads FQGNSA. The CDR3 nucleotides are TGTGCCAGCAGCTTAGCACAGATTGTTTCACCCCTCCACTTT. Amino acid sequence: CASSLAQIVSPLHF.

This rearrangement joins TRBV7-3 to TRBJ2-3; D may be TRBD2 (6 bases). The length of the CDR3 is 15 residues. Germline CDR1 is SGHTA and CDR2 is FQGTGA. V dropped 2 bases and J dropped 1 base, with 10 bases sitting between them. CDR3 nucleotides: TGTGCCAGCAGCTTATCGGGGGTCCGCACAGATACGCAGTATTTT. Residues: CASSLSGVRTDTQYF.

The rearrangement joins TRBV6-5 to TRBJ2-1; D perhaps matches TRBD2 (6 bases). The CDR3 runs 13 residues. Between the trimmed V and J ends, which lost 6 bases and 9 bases, there was a span of 15 bases. Germline CDR1 MNHEY, CDR2 SVGAGI. The CDR3 DNA sequence: TGTGCCAGCAGCAAATCCGGGAGCGGTGAGCAGTTCTTC. The encoded protein is CASSKSGSGEQFF.

This clone was recorded only once. The chain joins TRBV29-1 to TRBJ2-1; D unclear. There are 12 residues in the CDR3. Germline V lookup: CDR1 SQVTM, CDR2 ANQGSEA. Trimming pared 0 bases from V and 7 bases from J, leaving 7 bases between. CDR3 protein: CSVEDLGNEQFF. For the CDR3, the DNA is TGCAGCGTTGAAGATCTAGGTAATGAGCAGTTCTTC.

This rearrangement joins TRBV4-3 to TRBJ2-7; 8 nucleotides match TRBD1. V was pared by 4 bases and J by 0 bases, with 5 bases of the junction left unmatched. Germline V lookup: CDR1 LGHNA, CDR2 YSLEER. This CDR3 has 15 residues. In DNA, the CDR3 is TGCGCCAGCAGCCTCCTAGGGACAGGCTCCTACGAGCAGTACTTC. Protein: CASSLLGTGSYEQYF.

Written as DNA, the CDR3 is TGTGCCAGCAGCAACAACAGGGTTGCCTACGAGCAGTACTTC. Its protein is CASSNNRVAYEQYF. V and J are TRBV7-2 and TRBJ2-7; D is perhaps TRBD1 (6 bases). CDR3 length equals 14 residues. Germline CDR1 is SGHTA and CDR2 is FQGNSA. Trimming took off 5 bases at V and 2 bases at J, with 13 bases between the two ends. Full variable domain (remainder filled in from reference TRBV7-2 and TRBJ2-7): GAGVSQSPSNKVTEKGKDVELRCDPISGHTALYWYRQSLGQGLEFLIYFQGNSAPDKSGLPSDRFSAERTGGSVSTLTIQRTQQEDSAVYLCASSNNRVAYEQYFGPGTRLTVT.

The genes are TRBV11-3 and TRBJ2-6; possibly TRBD1 for D (6 bases). The CDR3 is 16 amino acids. Germline-derived CDR1 and CDR2 are SGHNT and YENEEA. Trimming shortened V by 3 bases and J by 4 bases, and 13 bases separated the two germline ends. The CDR3 reads CASSFTGTYGANVLTF. DNA of the CDR3: TGTGCCAGCAGCTTCACAGGGACCTACGGGGCCAACGTCCTGACTTTC. The variable domain in full, completed from reference TRBV11-3 and TRBJ2-6, reads EAGVVQSPRYKIIEKKQPVAFWCNPISGHNTLYWYLQNLGQGPELLIRYENEEAVDDSQLPKDRFSAERLKGVDSTLKIQPAELGDSAVYLCASSFTGTYGANVLTFGAGSRLTVL.

The chain links TRBV20-1 to TRBJ1-1, with D possibly being TRBD1 (5 bases). The CDR3 length is 11 residues. In germline, CDR1 is DFQATT, CDR2 SNEGSKA (reference sequence). The CDR3 loop reads CRADSNTEAFF. CDR3 coding DNA: TGCAGGGCTGACAGCAACACTGAAGCTTTCTTT.